The 30 T cell receptor beta chains below all came from one sample that was sequenced in a study of T cell repertoires in cytomegalovirus infection. TCRdb recomputed calls from the reads with MiXCR, one row per CDR3 protein. The sample includes some 560,000 distinct CDR3 sequences, around 40% of them seen just once. Antigen specificity for these receptors is unknown. The input for sequencing was cultured PBMCs, taken from culture after CMV antigen stimulation. All receptors come from a human donor in good health (CMV status not recorded). Some clones in this sample may be carry-over from other donors' samples.

This clonotype was detected only a few times. The chain uses TRBV12-3 or TRBV12-4 and TRBJ2-2; no definite D call. There are 15 residues in the CDR3. V dropped 6 bases and J dropped 1 base, with 12 bases sitting between them. For the CDR3, the DNA is TGTGCCAGCAGCCCTACCAGTGGGAACACCGGGGAGCTGTTTTTT. Translated: CASSPTSGNTGELFF.

The chain uses TRBV7-9 and TRBJ2-7; 7 nucleotides align to TRBD1. V gave up 6 bases and J gave up 7 bases; unmatched junction bases: 12. The CDR3 contains 14 residues. Germline assignment: CDR1 SEHNR and CDR2 FQNEAQ (reference sequence). CDR3 loop: CASSSGTVLGEQYF. In nucleotides, the CDR3 is TGTGCCAGCAGTTCCGGGACAGTTTTGGGGGAGCAGTACTTC.

This clonotype came up a few times. The V and J genes are TRBV18 and TRBJ2-2; D uncertain. The germline V and J ends were trimmed by 2 bases and 2 bases, with 12 bases remaining between them. The V gene's germline CDR1 is KGHSH and CDR2 LQKENI. The CDR3 runs 16 residues. CDR3 loop: CASSPTPIHNTGELFF. As DNA, the CDR3 is TGTGCCAGCTCACCAACCCCTATCCATAACACCGGGGAGCTGTTTTTT.

The chain recombines TRBV2 with TRBJ2-1; the match to TRBD1 covers 7 bases. The germline V gene encodes CDR1 SNHLY and CDR2 FYNNEI. J gave up 4 bases and V 4 bases, and 7 bases lay outside the gene matches. This CDR3 spans 15 amino acids. CDR3: CASSVADRNYNEQFF. CDR3 bases: TGTGCCAGCAGTGTCGCGGACAGGAATTACAATGAGCAGTTCTTC.

The sample holds a few counts of this clonotype. J is TRBJ1-5 and V is TRBV28; 8 bases fit TRBD1. This CDR3 spans 17 amino acids. Trimming removed 4 bases from V and 1 base from J; junction bases left unmatched: 9. Germline CDR1 is MDHEN and CDR2 is SYDVKM. The CDR3 sequence is CASSSRTGPLSNQPQHF. The CDR3 DNA follows: TGTGCCAGCAGTTCGCGGACAGGGCCCTTGAGCAATCAGCCCCAGCATTTT.

V usage is TRBV7-9 and J usage is TRBJ2-5; possible D gene TRBD2, 6 bases. CDR1 is SEHNR and CDR2 is FQNEAQ in the germline V gene (reference sequence). The V gene lost 5 bases and the J gene lost 4 bases, with 17 bases spanning the gap. The CDR3 is 15 residues long. In DNA form, the CDR3 reads TGTGCCAGCAGCCTCCCTCGGGGACTGAGAGAGACCCAGTACTTC. This codes for CASSLPRGLRETQYF.

This clonotype was found a few times. The chain links TRBV7-9 to TRBJ2-3; D is perhaps TRBD2 (5 bases). The V end was cut by 5 bases, the J end by 2 bases, with 14 bases between. This CDR3 is 15 amino acids long. Germline CDR1 is SEHNR and CDR2 is FQNEAQ (reference sequence). The DNA of the CDR3 is TGTGCCAGCAGCCCAGACGGACTTATCACAGATACGCAGTATTTT. Amino acid sequence: CASSPDGLITDTQYF.

This clonotype appeared a few times. The V gene is TRBV7-9, the J gene TRBJ2-7; no firm D call. This CDR3 is built from 11 residues. V was trimmed by 4 bases and J by 7 bases, leaving 8 bases between them. In germline, CDR1 is SEHNR, CDR2 FQNEAQ (reference sequence). CDR3 nucleotides: TGTGCCAGCAGCTCAAACTTTGAGCAGTACTTC. It translates to CASSSNFEQYF.

The V call is TRBV20-1, the J call TRBJ2-5; 11 nucleotides agree with TRBD2. Losses at the gene ends were 5 bases for V and 4 bases for J; bases not matched to a gene: 6. CDR1 and CDR2 (germline): DFQATT, SNEGSKA (reference sequence). CDR3 length equals 14 residues. CDR3 in amino acids: CSAPSGGTRETQYF. The DNA for the CDR3 is TGCAGTGCTCCTAGCGGGGGGACCCGAGAGACCCAGTACTTC.

The J gene is TRBJ2-1, the V gene TRBV5-4; TRBD2 matches 8 bases. CDR1 and CDR2 (germline): SGHNT, YYREEE (reference sequence). Losses at the gene ends were 0 bases for V and 6 bases for J; bases not matched to a gene: 5. The CDR3 runs to 15 residues. Here the CDR3 reads CASSLVGTSSNEQFF. The CDR3 bases are TGTGCCAGCAGCTTGGTTGGGACTAGTAGCAATGAGCAGTTCTTC.

The chain couples TRBV12-3 or TRBV12-4 to TRBJ2-1, with a weak D call TRBD1 (6 bases). V lost 5 bases and J 1 base, leaving 12 bases between the germline ends. This CDR3 is 15 amino acids long. As DNA, the CDR3 is TGTGCCAGCAGTGACACAGGGATTTCCTACAATGAGCAGTTCTTC. Translation: CASSDTGISYNEQFF.

The chain has TRBV12-3 or TRBV12-4 and TRBJ1-2, with D hard to call. Trimming removed 3 bases from V and 4 bases from J, with 12 bases in between. The CDR3 sequence is 14 residues long. CDR3 coding DNA: TGTGCCAGCAGTTTTTCCGGGATATCCTATGGCTACACCTTC. Encoded protein: CASSFSGISYGYTF.

V usage is TRBV6-1 and J usage is TRBJ2-5, with 7 bases that match TRBD1. The CDR3 runs 14 residues. Germline V gene sequence: CDR1 MNHNS, CDR2 SASEGT. The junction had 5 bases not matched to a gene; V was cut back by 6 bases and J by 1 base. The CDR3 protein is CASSVTGFQETQYF. For the CDR3, the DNA is TGTGCCAGCAGCGTGACAGGGTTCCAAGAGACCCAGTACTTC.

This clonotype was seen a few times. The chain's CDR3 is CASSPWTGDSGELFF. For the CDR3, the DNA is TGTGCCAGCAGCCCATGGACAGGGGATTCCGGGGAGCTGTTTTTT. The V and J genes are TRBV7-9 and TRBJ2-2; 9 nucleotides match TRBD1. In germline, CDR1 is SEHNR, CDR2 FQNEAQ (reference sequence). The CDR3 covers 15 residues. V lost 5 bases and J lost 6; bases outside the gene matches: 7.

V gene TRBV7-2 combines with J gene TRBJ1-1, with D hard to call. V was trimmed by 7 bases and J by 8 bases, leaving 17 bases between them. CDR3 length equals 13 residues. Per the germline V gene, CDR1 is SGHTA and CDR2 is FQGNSA. The CDR3 spells CASIPNSLREAFF. CDR3 sequence (DNA): TGTGCCAGCATACCAAACAGTTTGCGCGAAGCTTTCTTT.

This clonotype was seen once. The V gene is TRBV4-1, the J gene TRBJ2-1, with D hard to call. The CDR3 has 14 residues. Trimming stripped 4 bases from V and 1 base from J, with 8 bases between. Germline V gives CDR1 MGHRA, CDR2 YSYEKL. CDR3 nucleotides: TGCGCCAGCAGCCGTTCAGAGTCCTACAATGAGCAGTTCTTC. Protein: CASSRSESYNEQFF.

This chain uses TRBV2 with TRBJ2-5; 7 bases agree with TRBD1. From germline, CDR1 is SNHLY and CDR2 FYNNEI. This CDR3 is 13 amino acids long. J lost 1 base, V lost 8 bases, and 4 bases had no gene match. In DNA, the CDR3 is TGTGCCAGCGGCCGACAGGGCCAAGAGACCCAGTACTTC. Residues: CASGRQGQETQYF.

The chain recombines TRBV7-9 with TRBJ1-1; perhaps TRBD1 as D (5 bases). V shed 6 bases and J shed 4 bases, with 12 bases lying between them. CDR1 and CDR2 (germline): SEHNR, FQNEAQ (reference sequence). This CDR3 contains 13 residues. The CDR3 spells CASSAGESTEAFF. The DNA of the CDR3 is TGTGCCAGCAGTGCGGGGGAGAGCACTGAAGCTTTCTTT.

Worth noting for this clonotype: An end of the junction does not agree with germline; a read error may underlie this. V is TRBV5-1 and J is TRBJ2-5; either TRBD1 or TRBD2 may fit D (5 bases each). The germline CDR1 and CDR2 sequences are SGHRS and YFSETQ. The CDR3 totals 15 residues. DNA of the CDR3: TGCGCAAGCAGCTTGGCCGGGGCAGGCCAAGAGACCCAGTACTTC. Protein: CASSLAGAGQETQYF. Full variable domain (outside the CDR3, taken from reference TRBV5-1 and TRBJ2-5): KAGVTQTPRYLIKTRGQQVTLSCSPISGHRSVSWYQQTPGQGLQFLFEYFSETQRNKGNFPGRFSGRQFSNSRSEMNVSTLELGDSALYLCASSLAGAGQETQYFGPGTRLLVL.

This clonotype was seen only a few times. This chain uses TRBV6-6 with TRBJ1-5, with 8 bases aligning to TRBD1. Germline V lookup: CDR1 MNHNY, CDR2 SVGAGI (reference sequence). The V and J ends lost 6 bases and 1 base, in that order; junction bases with no gene match: 8. The CDR3 contains 16 residues. The CDR3 DNA is TGTGCCAGCAGACACCGAGGACAGGGCAGCAATCAGCCCCAGCATTTT. This sequence encodes CASRHRGQGSNQPQHF.

This clonotype turned up a few times. This chain links TRBV2 with TRBJ2-3; unclear D gene. V was shortened by 4 bases and J by 0 bases, with 11 bases between the two germline ends. Germline CDR1 SNHLY, CDR2 FYNNEI. This CDR3 comprises 15 residues. CDR3 bases: TGTGCCAGCAGTGGGCGGACCCCCAGCACAGATACGCAGTATTTT. As protein: CASSGRTPSTDTQYF.

The V gene is TRBV7-3, the J gene TRBJ1-4, with 8 nucleotides matching TRBD1. The V segment lost 4 bases and the J segment 8 bases; nucleotides outside the gene matches: 3. From germline, CDR1 is SGHTA and CDR2 FQGTGA. This CDR3 has 13 amino acids. The chain's CDR3 is CASSSTGEEKLFF. The CDR3 DNA reads as TGTGCCAGCAGCTCGACAGGGGAGGAAAAACTGTTTTTT.

CDR3 bases: TGTGCCAGCAGCTTCTTCCGACAGGGGAGGATTTACATGGGGGAGCTGTTTTTT. It yields the protein CASSFFRQGRIYMGELFF. The J gene is TRBJ2-2, the V gene TRBV7-2; the match to TRBD1 covers 8 bases. Per the germline V gene, CDR1 is SGHTA and CDR2 is FQGNSA. The CDR3 has 18 amino acids. V trimming: 3 bases; J trimming: 8 bases; junction bases outside the gene matches: 17.

This clonotype has a handful of counts. The chain uses TRBV12-3 or TRBV12-4 and TRBJ2-1; D might be TRBD1 (5 bases). The CDR3 length is 14 residues. V dropped 5 bases and J dropped 3 bases, with 11 bases sitting between them. CDR3 bases: TGTGCCAGCAGTGAGACAGTTTACTACAATGAGCAGTTCTTC. The encoded protein is CASSETVYYNEQFF.

This clonotype was recorded a few times. The chain has TRBV7-2 and TRBJ2-3, with TRBD1 identical over 10 bases. Looked up from germline, CDR1 is SGHTA and CDR2 is FQGNSA. This CDR3 contains 18 residues. V was pared by 1 base and J by 4 bases, with 11 bases of the junction left unmatched. In DNA, the CDR3 is TGTGCCAGCAGCTTAGAGGGGCCGGGACAGGGGCTCGCAGATACGCAGTATTTT. This sequence encodes CASSLEGPGQGLADTQYF.

The chain links TRBV7-4 to TRBJ1-1, with D perhaps TRBD1 (6 bases). Germline V gene sequence: CDR1 SGHVT, CDR2 SQSDAQ. With 5 bases removed from V and 9 bases from J, the gap between germline ends came to 13 bases. The CDR3 runs 12 residues. This CDR3 is CASSSQGIKAFF. Here the CDR3 DNA reads TGTGCCAGCAGCAGTCAGGGGATTAAAGCTTTCTTT.

This clonotype was detected a few times. V is TRBV6-1 and J is TRBJ1-1; D ambiguous. This CDR3 spans 14 amino acids. Germline V gene lookup returns CDR1 MNHNS and CDR2 SASEGT. V lost 11 bases and J lost 6, with 22 bases in between. CDR3: CAVDIRIRGPEAFF. In nucleotides, the CDR3 is TGTGCCGTTGACATTCGGATTCGAGGCCCTGAAGCTTTCTTT.

The chain carries TRBV20-1 and TRBJ2-3; D uncertain. The CDR3 runs to 16 residues. The germline V gene encodes CDR1 DFQATT and CDR2 SNEGSKA (reference sequence). Trimming pared 4 bases from V and 0 bases from J, leaving 17 bases between. The CDR3 sequence is CSATPFGYSSTDTQYF. The DNA for the CDR3 is TGCAGTGCTACCCCCTTCGGTTATTCTAGCACAGATACGCAGTATTTT.

J is TRBJ2-1 and V is TRBV7-4; D might be TRBD2 (5 bases). CDR1 is SGHVT, CDR2 SQSDAQ, per germline. This CDR3 region has 12 residues. Deletions cut 5 bases from V and 9 bases from J, with 11 bases between. The CDR3 spells CASSPGYGEQFF. The CDR3 DNA follows: TGTGCCAGCAGCCCGGGGTACGGTGAGCAGTTCTTC.

This clonotype came up a few times. The V gene is TRBV6-2 or TRBV6-3, the J gene TRBJ2-5, with TRBD2 identical over 10 bases. The CDR3 runs 17 residues. V lost 6 bases to trimming and J lost 2 bases; unmatched junction nucleotides: 12. CDR1 is MNHEY and CDR2 is SVGEGT in the germline V gene. The CDR3 sequence: CASSPGVAGGSQETQYF. In DNA, the CDR3 is TGTGCCAGCAGCCCCGGGGTAGCGGGGGGCTCACAAGAGACCCAGTACTTC.